The 20 T cell receptor beta chains given below trace back to one sample, sequenced in a study of blood T cell repertoires in COVID-19. Profiled with immunoSEQ multiplex PCR; TCRdb holds only in-frame clones, not every one. The data show about 240,000 clones, with about nine tenths seen just once and roughly 7.8% held by the top ten. The sequenced sample consisted of peripheral blood. The receptors were gathered from a man between 60 and 75 years old who had recovered from COVID-19.

There are a few counts of this clone. The rearrangement links TRBV2 to TRBJ1-6; 11 nucleotides agree with TRBD1. The V and J ends lost 6 bases and 10 bases, in that order; junction bases with no gene match: 11. This CDR3 has 16 residues. Germline CDR1 and CDR2: SNHLY and FYNNEI. CDR3 in amino acids: CASRRDRGRIRSPLHF. The CDR3 bases are TGTGCCAGCAGGAGGGACAGGGGGAGGATTAGATCACCCCTCCACTTT.

This chain links TRBV30 with TRBJ2-3, with D possibly matching TRBD1 (6 bases). This CDR3 contains 15 residues. Trimming cost V 2 bases and J 0 bases, with 12 bases left between them. Per the germline V gene, CDR1 is GTSNPN and CDR2 is SVGIG (reference sequence). CDR3 sequence (DNA): TGTGCCTGGAGTTATAGGGGGTATAGCACAGATACGCAGTATTTT. Its protein product is CAWSYRGYSTDTQYF. Combining the CDR3 with reference TRBV30 and TRBJ2-3 gives the whole variable domain SQTIHQWPATLVQPVGSPLSLECTVEGTSNPNLYWYRQAAGRGLQLLFYSVGIGQISSEVPQNLSASRPQDRQFILSSKKLLLSDSGFYLCAWSYRGYSTDTQYFGPGTRLTVL.

This chain uses TRBV27 with TRBJ2-2, with 7 bases that match TRBD1. The V gene's germline CDR1 is MNHEY and CDR2 SMNVEV (reference sequence). J lost 7 bases, V lost 3 bases, and 5 bases had no gene match. The CDR3 totals 14 residues. DNA for the CDR3: TGTGCCAGCAGTTTTGGGCAGGGGGTCGGGGAGCTGTTTTTT. Its protein product is CASSFGQGVGELFF.

This chain's CDR3 is CASSQTDWWTDTQYF. The CDR3 DNA reads as TGTGCCAGCAGCCAAACTGACTGGTGGACAGATACGCAGTATTTT. V gene TRBV3-1 (or the pseudogene TRBV3-2) combines with J gene TRBJ2-3; no reliable D call. Deletions cut 2 bases from V and 3 bases from J, with 12 bases between. Germline V gene data show CDR1 as LGHDT and CDR2 as YNNKEL (reference sequence). The CDR3 sequence is 15 residues long.

Concerning this clone: This sample also contains other DNA sequences that code for the same CDR3. This chain uses TRBV5-1 with TRBJ2-2; possible D gene TRBD1, 6 bases. The CDR3 contains 14 residues. Per germline, CDR1 SGHRS and CDR2 YFSETQ. Trimming took off 3 bases at V and 5 bases at J, with 11 bases between the two ends. CDR3 sequence (DNA): TGCGCCAGCAGCTCCACCCAGGGGACCGGGGAGCTGTTTTTT. This encodes CASSSTQGTGELFF.

The chain has TRBV6-5 and TRBJ1-1, with D possibly TRBD1 on 5 matching bases. Trimming pared 5 bases from V and 0 bases from J, leaving 10 bases between. The germline V gene encodes CDR1 MNHEY and CDR2 SVGAGI. CDR3 length: 14 amino acids. CDR3 residues: CASSLRQLNTEAFF. CDR3 nucleotide sequence: TGTGCCAGCAGTCTCAGACAGTTGAACACTGAAGCTTTCTTT.

The chain is built from TRBV6-5 and TRBJ1-5, with TRBD1 matching 9 bases. V was pared by 8 bases and J by 2 bases, with 4 bases of the junction left unmatched. The CDR3 contains 14 residues. The germline CDR1 and CDR2 sequences are MNHEY and SVGAGI. The CDR3 here is CASSRTGGNQPQHF. For the CDR3, the DNA is TGTGCCAGCTCAAGGACAGGGGGCAATCAGCCCCAGCATTTT.

J is TRBJ2-3 and V is TRBV6-5; no definite D call. The germline gives CDR1 MNHEY, CDR2 SVGAGI. The CDR3 loop spans 12 amino acids. V lost 8 bases, J lost 1 base, and 7 bases lay in between. The CDR3 DNA follows: TGTGCCAGCCGACGGGGCACAGATACGCAGTATTTT. It yields the protein CASRRGTDTQYF.

The chain couples TRBV7-8 to TRBJ2-1; 7 bases align to TRBD1. Trimming took 1 base from V and 3 from J; bases not matched to a gene: 3. CDR3 length equals 15 residues. Germline lookup yields CDR1 SGHVS and CDR2 FQNEAQ. Here the CDR3 DNA reads TGTGCCAGCAGCTTAGAGGGGGCCGTCTACAATGAGCAGTTCTTC. As protein: CASSLEGAVYNEQFF.

This clone has more than one count but fewer than ten. The V and J genes are TRBV3-1 (or the pseudogene TRBV3-2) and TRBJ1-1; no definite D call. CDR1 and CDR2 (germline): LGHDT, YNNKEL (reference sequence). The CDR3 has 13 residues. V dropped 4 bases and J dropped 3 bases, with 9 bases sitting between them. CDR3 nucleotide sequence: TGTGCCAGCAGCCCTCGGAGGTACACTGAAGCTTTCTTT. This translates into CASSPRRYTEAFF.

The gene calls are TRBV10-3 and TRBJ1-2; weak D call: TRBD1 (6 bases). V was pared by 0 bases and J by 4 bases, with 12 bases between. Germline CDR1 ENHRY, CDR2 SYGVKD. The CDR3 sequence is 15 residues long. The CDR3: CAISESTGEPYGYTF. Here the CDR3 DNA reads TGTGCCATCAGTGAGTCGACAGGAGAACCCTATGGCTACACCTTC.

The gene calls are TRBV27 and TRBJ1-2; 9 nucleotides align to TRBD1. This CDR3 has 15 residues. V was pared by 6 bases and J by 5 bases, with 10 bases of the junction left unmatched. Germline V gene lookup returns CDR1 MNHEY and CDR2 SMNVEV (reference sequence). The CDR3 loop reads CASSYTGGGGYGYTF. CDR3 in DNA: TGTGCCAGCAGCTATACAGGGGGCGGGGGGTATGGCTACACCTTC.

As for this clone: Other nucleotide sequences from this sample produce the same CDR3. The chain employs TRBV6-5 and TRBJ1-5; TRBD1 aligns across 8 bases. This CDR3 has 14 residues. The germline V gene has CDR1 MNHEY and CDR2 SVGAGI. V lost 6 bases and J lost 4; bases outside the gene matches: 5. CDR3 bases: TGTGCCAGCAGGGGGACAGGTCCTAATCAGCCCCAGCATTTT. Translated: CASRGTGPNQPQHF.

The gene calls are TRBV7-9 and TRBJ1-2, with 10 bases lining up with TRBD1. V dropped 4 bases and J dropped 3; count of bases not matched to a gene: 8. This CDR3 has 16 residues. Germline lookup yields CDR1 SEHNR and CDR2 FQNEAQ (reference sequence). The CDR3 DNA is TGTGCCAGCAGCTCGCTGACAGGGGGCGCAGACTATGGCTACACCTTC. It codes for CASSSLTGGADYGYTF.

The CDR3, as DNA: TGTGCCATCAACTCAAAGCGGGGTTCCTACAATGAGCAGTTCTTC. Its translation: CAINSKRGSYNEQFF. The chain employs TRBV6-6 and TRBJ2-1; 7 bases are shared with TRBD2. The CDR3 has 15 amino acids. Germline V gene data show CDR1 as MNHNY and CDR2 as SVGAGI (reference sequence). V lost 10 bases and J lost 1; bases outside the gene matches: 10.

The CDR3 loop reads CASSQDAGRVGNEQFF. The CDR3, as DNA: TGTGCCAGCAGCCAAGATGCCGGCAGGGTTGGCAATGAGCAGTTCTTC. The chain uses TRBV3-1 (or the pseudogene TRBV3-2) and TRBJ2-1; TRBD1 is a possible D gene (5 bases). Germline V gene lookup returns CDR1 LGHDT and CDR2 YNNKEL (reference sequence). There are 16 residues in the CDR3. Deletions cut 0 bases from V and 6 bases from J, with 15 bases between.

This rearrangement joins TRBV9 to TRBJ2-3; possible D gene TRBD1, 5 bases. CDR3 length: 17 residues. CDR1 and CDR2 from the germline V gene are SGDLS and YYNGEE. Trimming shortened V by 4 bases and J by 4 bases, and 22 bases separated the two germline ends. The CDR3 region is CASSTPWGTEGSDTQYF. CDR3 bases: TGTGCCAGCAGCACCCCTTGGGGCACCGAAGGGTCAGATACGCAGTATTTT. Using reference TRBV9 and TRBJ2-3 for the parts outside the CDR3, the full variable domain is DSGVTQTPKHLITATGQRVTLRCSPRSGDLSVYWYQQSLDQGLQFLIQYYNGEERAKGNILERFSAQQFPDLHSELNLSSLELGDSALYFCASSTPWGTEGSDTQYFGPGTRLTVL.

The V gene is TRBV6-6, the J gene TRBJ2-3; 8 nucleotides match TRBD2. The junction had 3 bases not matched to a gene; V was cut back by 7 bases and J by 0 bases. The CDR3 extends over 14 amino acids. In germline, CDR1 is MNHNY, CDR2 SVGAGI (reference sequence). CDR3 protein: CASTGGASTDTQYF. CDR3 DNA: TGTGCCAGCACGGGGGGGGCTAGCACAGATACGCAGTATTTT.

The chain has TRBV5-4 and TRBJ1-2; no reliable D call. V was cut by 2 bases and J by 2 bases, with 10 bases left in between. The CDR3 length is 14 residues. From germline, CDR1 is SGHNT and CDR2 YYREEE (reference sequence). The CDR3 loop reads CASSFIQKNYGYTF. The CDR3 DNA sequence: TGTGCCAGCAGCTTCATCCAGAAAAACTATGGCTACACCTTC.

The V call is TRBV7-9, the J call TRBJ2-3, with a possible D match to TRBD2 (6 bases). The germline V gene has CDR1 SEHNR and CDR2 FQNEAQ (reference sequence). The germline V and J ends were trimmed by 5 bases and 6 bases, with 15 bases remaining between them. This CDR3 has 14 residues. The CDR3 is CASSQSGPWDTQYF. CDR3 DNA: TGTGCCAGCAGCCAGAGCGGGCCATGGGATACGCAGTATTTT.